This T cell receptor (beta chain) was retrieved from a study of T-cell reconstitution after alpha-beta-depleted transplantation in children. Preparing the TCRbeta library involved the use of unique molecular identifiers. TCRdb re-analysed the PCR reads in MiXCR, keeping a single row per CDR3 protein. The data show hundreds of thousands of distinct CDR3 sequences, 16% seen once. This CDR3 is built from 14 residues. Between the trimmed V and J ends, which lost 6 bases and 1 base, there was a span of 12 bases. This sequence originates from a human donor who donated a stem cell graft to a child with acute myeloid leukemia. The genes are TRBV12-3 or TRBV12-4 and TRBJ2-5; no firm D call. The source material was PBMCs from the stem cell graft donor, sampled from the stem cell graft. CDR3 sequence (DNA): TGTGCCAGCAGCCCCGGGTGGGGCCAAGAGACCCAGTACTTC. Its translation is CASSPGWGQETQYF.